This T cell receptor beta chain was retrieved from a study of cytomegalovirus exposure and HLA in healthy donors. Study observations and caveats: The listing of approximately 160 TCR beta chains classed them as cytomegalovirus-associated. TCR beta sequences numbering about 17,000 were associated with HLA alleles at 0.05 false discovery rate in a later analysis. Certain sequence variants were highly shared and formed a cluster, and this cluster was likely a sequencing artifact.

For this clone: As yet, its antigen is unknown.

The PCR ran on 60 Vbeta and 13 Jbeta primers. Sequencing was performed with immunoSEQ multiplex PCR; in TCRdb, only in-frame clones are kept and a portion is missing. The table records some 180,000 clones, around three quarters of them present only once. The ends lost 0 bases at V and 6 bases at J; junction bases unmatched: 9. CDR1 and CDR2 from the germline V gene are SGHRS and YFSETQ. CDR3 length: 15 residues. The sequence was obtained from a man aged 25 to 40 in good health and CMV-seronegative. Input material: PBMCs. The chain is built from TRBV5-1 and TRBJ2-7; 7 bases are a match to TRBD1. CDR3 sequence: CASSLGDSLISEQYF. DNA of the CDR3: TGCGCCAGCAGCTTGGGGGACAGTCTCATCTCCGAGCAGTACTTC. The entire variable domain, with the rest obtained from reference TRBV5-1 and TRBJ2-7, is as follows: KAGVTQTPRYLIKTRGQQVTLSCSPISGHRSVSWYQQTPGQGLQFLFEYFSETQRNKGNFPGRFSGRQFSNSRSEMNVSTLELGDSALYLCASSLGDSLISEQYFGPGTRLTVT.